Below, 22 T cell receptor beta chains from the same sample are listed, as sequenced in a study of CD4+ T cells in melanoma. Sequenced by immunoSEQ multiplex PCR; TCRdb stores in-frame clones only, minus some. The data contain about 15,000 clones, approximately 63% of them seen just once; the ten biggest clones take up roughly 15%. The sequenced sample consisted of cells from a culture (not recorded whether cultured in vitro). Receptors originate from a human donor with melanoma.

V and J are TRBV4-2 and TRBJ1-1; D is undetermined. In germline, CDR1 is LGHNA, CDR2 YNFKEQ. V lost 0 bases and J lost 4, with 6 bases in between. The CDR3 is 13 residues long. The CDR3 reads CASSQDWGTEAFF. In DNA form, the CDR3 reads TGTGCCAGCAGCCAAGATTGGGGCACTGAAGCTTTCTTT.

As DNA, the CDR3 is TGTGCCAGCAGGGAGACTAGCGGAGGGTTTGAGACGCAGTATTTT. This encodes CASRETSGGFETQYF. The V and J genes are TRBV5-5 and TRBJ2-3; 9 bases are a match to TRBD2. The CDR3 is 15 residues long. Germline assignment: CDR1 SGHKS and CDR2 YYEKEE (reference sequence). V gave up 5 bases and J gave up 9 bases; unmatched junction bases: 13.

Regarding this clone: The same CDR3 also results from other DNA sequences found in this sample. V usage is TRBV18 and J usage is TRBJ2-3; 7 bases map to TRBD1. V was pared by 3 bases and J by 1 base, with 4 bases of the junction left unmatched. The germline V gene has CDR1 KGHSH and CDR2 LQKENI. The CDR3 totals 15 residues. CDR3 amino acids: CASSPSDRGTDTQYF. The CDR3 DNA follows: TGTGCCAGCTCACCGAGCGACAGGGGCACAGATACGCAGTATTTT.

This chain links TRBV30 with TRBJ1-1; D gene ambiguous. The germline gives CDR1 GTSNPN, CDR2 SVGIG (reference sequence). The V end lost 0 bases, the J end lost 0 bases, and 11 bases lay between the germline ends. This CDR3 spans 15 amino acids. CDR3 amino acids: CAWSVGGLMNTEAFF. In DNA, the CDR3 is TGTGCCTGGAGTGTAGGAGGACTCATGAACACTGAAGCTTTCTTT.

CDR3 DNA sequence: TGCGCCAGCAGGATCCTCCCATTGATTCAGGGGTACAGGCCGGAAGCTGGGGCCAACGTCCTGACTTTC. Its translation: CASRILPLIQGYRPEAGANVLTF. This rearrangement joins TRBV5-1 to TRBJ2-6, with a tentative D call TRBD1 (6 bases). Trimming stripped 5 bases from V and 2 bases from J, with 35 bases between. Germline assignment: CDR1 SGHRS and CDR2 YFSETQ. The CDR3 loop spans 23 amino acids.

The chain has TRBV29-1 and TRBJ1-2; D is undetermined. CDR1 and CDR2 from the germline V gene are SQVTM and ANQGSEA. This CDR3 contains 13 residues. The V and J ends lost 6 bases and 2 bases respectively, with 13 bases between them. CDR3 nucleotides: TGCAGCGTCTTGAAGGGCCAGAACTATGGCTACACCTTC. Encoded protein: CSVLKGQNYGYTF.

This clone appeared a few times. The V and J genes are TRBV6-6 and TRBJ1-2; 7 bases fit TRBD1. The germline V gene encodes CDR1 MNHNY and CDR2 SVGAGI (reference sequence). This CDR3 has 13 residues. The J segment lost 6 bases and the V segment lost 5 bases, leaving 6 bases of the junction unmatched. In nucleotides, the CDR3 is TGTGCCAGCAGTCGTGACAGGGTTGATGGCTACACCTTC. As protein: CASSRDRVDGYTF.

The J gene is TRBJ2-7, the V gene TRBV18; 12 bases align to TRBD2. From germline, CDR1 is KGHSH and CDR2 LQKENI. The CDR3 extends over 17 amino acids. V lost 4 bases to trimming and J lost 2 bases; unmatched junction nucleotides: 9. CDR3 in DNA: TGTGCCAGCTCACTTAACTCTGGACTAGCGGGGACCTACGAGCAGTACTTC. This translates into CASSLNSGLAGTYEQYF.

The V call is TRBV4-1, the J call TRBJ1-1; 7 bases line up with TRBD1. CDR3 length equals 14 residues. V lost 7 bases and J lost 3; bases outside the gene matches: 8. Germline CDR1 reads MGHRA; CDR2 reads YSYEKL. The DNA for the CDR3 is TGCGCCAGCACCAGACGACAGGGTTACACTGAAGCTTTCTTT. Protein: CASTRRQGYTEAFF.

CDR3 sequence (DNA): TGTGCCAGCAGCTTAGGAGGGACTGAGCAGTACTTC. The encoded protein is CASSLGGTEQYF. The V call is TRBV11-2, the J call TRBJ2-7, with a possible D match to TRBD2 (6 bases). This CDR3 region has 12 residues. Trimming cost V 1 base and J 7 bases, with 8 bases left between them. Germline CDR1 and CDR2: SGHAT and FQNNGV.

The V call is TRBV5-1, the J call TRBJ1-2, with D tentatively TRBD1 (5 bases). Trimming took 0 bases from V and 5 from J, leaving 14 bases between them. CDR3 length equals 15 residues. The germline CDR1 and CDR2 sequences are SGHRS and YFSETQ. This CDR3 is CASSLEGPSHYGYTF. The CDR3 DNA reads TGCGCCAGCAGCTTGGAGGGGCCCAGCCATTATGGCTACACCTTC.

This chain uses TRBV30 with TRBJ2-3; the D is unclear. Germline V gene data show CDR1 as GTSNPN and CDR2 as SVGIG (reference sequence). CDR3 length equals 13 residues. Trimming left V 0 bases short and J 2 bases short, with 6 bases between. CDR3: CAWSVRDTDTQYF. DNA of the CDR3: TGTGCCTGGAGTGTACGCGACACAGATACGCAGTATTTT.

This chain uses TRBV6-6 with TRBJ1-1; a weak D match, TRBD1 (5 bases). The CDR3 is 13 residues long. V lost 6 bases and J 7 bases, leaving 15 bases between the germline ends. Per germline, CDR1 MNHNY and CDR2 SVGAGI (reference sequence). For the CDR3, the DNA is TGTGCCAGCAGACCCTCCAGGGCCAGTGAAGCTTTCTTT. Translation gives CASRPSRASEAFF.

This clone appeared a few times. V usage is TRBV2 and J usage is TRBJ1-5; TRBD1 might be the D (5 bases). V was trimmed by 6 bases and J by 3 bases, leaving 9 bases between them. Germline CDR1 is SNHLY and CDR2 is FYNNEI. The CDR3 spans 13 residues. The CDR3 DNA sequence: TGTGCCAGCAGGGGGCAGATCAATCAGCCCCAGCATTTT. As protein: CASRGQINQPQHF.

The V and J genes are TRBV7-2 and TRBJ1-1; no clear D. Germline values: CDR1 SGHTA, CDR2 FQGNSA. V gave up 3 bases and J gave up 4 bases, with 18 bases separating them. This CDR3 comprises 16 residues. The chain's CDR3 is CASSFRSGRGGTEAFF. The CDR3 DNA is TGTGCCAGCAGCTTTCGGTCGGGAAGAGGTGGCACTGAAGCTTTCTTT.

The V call is TRBV7-8, the J call TRBJ2-3; 11 bases map to TRBD2. J gave up 2 bases and V 5 bases, and 6 bases lay outside the gene matches. CDR1 is SGHVS, CDR2 FQNEAQ, per germline. This CDR3 is 16 amino acids long. CDR3 amino acids: CASSPLAGGTTDTQYF. The CDR3, as DNA: TGTGCCAGCAGCCCCTTAGCGGGGGGGACCACAGATACGCAGTATTTT.

This sequence joins TRBV10-3 and TRBJ2-7; D is possibly TRBD1 (6 bases). V gave up 6 bases and J gave up 6 bases, with 24 bases separating them. This CDR3 comprises 16 residues. Per the germline V gene, CDR1 is ENHRY and CDR2 is SYGVKD. CDR3 sequence (DNA): TGTGCCATCAGCCCGACAGGAAAGGGGCGTCAGGGCGAGCAGTACTTC. Translated, it gives CAISPTGKGRQGEQYF.

This chain links TRBV25-1 with TRBJ1-6; D perhaps matches TRBD1 (5 bases). Looked up from germline, CDR1 is MGHDK and CDR2 is SYGVNS. The CDR3 spans 16 residues. The V end was cut by 2 bases, the J end by 2 bases, with 10 bases between. CDR3 DNA sequence: TGTGCCAGCAGTGAACACGGGGACCCCTATAATTCACCCCTCCACTTT. Its protein is CASSEHGDPYNSPLHF.

This clone was observed a few times. This chain links TRBV5-4 with TRBJ1-1; D is undetermined. Trimming took off 0 bases at V and 0 bases at J, with 3 bases between the two ends. CDR3 length: 13 amino acids. Germline values: CDR1 SGHNT, CDR2 YYREEE (reference sequence). The CDR3, as DNA: TGTGCCAGCAGCTTGGATGTGAACACTGAAGCTTTCTTT. Its translation: CASSLDVNTEAFF.

The chain recombines TRBV5-4 with TRBJ1-4; the D is unclear. The V gene lost 4 bases and the J gene lost 6 bases, with 19 bases spanning the gap. In germline, CDR1 is SGHNT, CDR2 YYREEE (reference sequence). CDR3 length equals 16 residues. Here the CDR3 reads CASSQERGSGDEKLFF. CDR3 coding DNA: TGTGCCAGCAGCCAAGAAAGAGGGAGTGGGGATGAAAAACTGTTTTTT.

The CDR3 loop reads CASSPRGSQETQYF. CDR3 bases: TGTGCCAGCAGCCCCCGCGGGAGTCAAGAGACCCAGTACTTC. The chain recombines TRBV7-9 with TRBJ2-5, with 7 bases matching TRBD2. The germline CDR1 and CDR2 sequences are SEHNR and FQNEAQ (reference sequence). The CDR3 consists of 14 residues. J gave up 2 bases and V 5 bases, and 5 bases lay outside the gene matches.

Only one count was recorded for this clone. The V and J genes are TRBV4-2 and TRBJ1-1; 9 bases are shared with TRBD1. Germline CDR1 reads LGHNA; CDR2 reads YNFKEQ. The CDR3 totals 14 residues. J gave up 2 bases and V 7 bases, and 5 bases lay outside the gene matches. CDR3: CASTRDRVNTEAFF. The DNA of the CDR3 is TGTGCCAGCACCCGGGACAGGGTAAACACTGAAGCTTTCTTT.